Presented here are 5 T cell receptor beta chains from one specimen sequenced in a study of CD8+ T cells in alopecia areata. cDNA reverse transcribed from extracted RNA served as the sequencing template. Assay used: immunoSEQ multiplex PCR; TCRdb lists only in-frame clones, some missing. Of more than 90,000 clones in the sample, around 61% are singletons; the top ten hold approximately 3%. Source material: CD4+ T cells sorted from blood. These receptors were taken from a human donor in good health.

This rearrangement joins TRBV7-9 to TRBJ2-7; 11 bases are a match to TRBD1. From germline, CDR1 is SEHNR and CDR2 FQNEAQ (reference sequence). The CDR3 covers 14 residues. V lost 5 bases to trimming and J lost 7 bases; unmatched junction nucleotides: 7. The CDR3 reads CASSRGQGAWEQYF. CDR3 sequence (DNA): TGTGCCAGCAGCCGCGGACAGGGGGCATGGGAGCAGTACTTC.

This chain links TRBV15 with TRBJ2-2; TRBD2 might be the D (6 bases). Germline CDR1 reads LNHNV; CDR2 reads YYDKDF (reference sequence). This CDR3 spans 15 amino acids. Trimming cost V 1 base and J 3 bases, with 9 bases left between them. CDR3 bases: TGTGCCACCAGCAGAGTCGAGCGGGACACCGGGGAGCTGTTTTTT. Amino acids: CATSRVERDTGELFF.

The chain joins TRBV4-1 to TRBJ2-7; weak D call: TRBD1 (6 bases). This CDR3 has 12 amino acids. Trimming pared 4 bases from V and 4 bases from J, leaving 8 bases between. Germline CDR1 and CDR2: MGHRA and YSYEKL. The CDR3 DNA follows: TGCGCCAGCAGCCCCCAGGGGTACGAGCAGTACTTC. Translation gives CASSPQGYEQYF.

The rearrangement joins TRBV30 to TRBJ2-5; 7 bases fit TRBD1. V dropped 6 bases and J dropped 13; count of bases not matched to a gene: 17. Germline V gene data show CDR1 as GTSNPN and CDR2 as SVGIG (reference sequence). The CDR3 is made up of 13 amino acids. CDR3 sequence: CACRNSLGDSPYF. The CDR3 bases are TGTGCCTGCAGAAACAGCCTGGGGGACAGTCCGTACTTC. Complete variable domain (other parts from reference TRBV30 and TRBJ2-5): SQTIHQWPATLVQPVGSPLSLECTVEGTSNPNLYWYRQAAGRGLQLLFYSVGIGQISSEVPQNLSASRPQDRQFILSSKKLLLSDSGFYLCACRNSLGDSPYFGPGTRLLVL.

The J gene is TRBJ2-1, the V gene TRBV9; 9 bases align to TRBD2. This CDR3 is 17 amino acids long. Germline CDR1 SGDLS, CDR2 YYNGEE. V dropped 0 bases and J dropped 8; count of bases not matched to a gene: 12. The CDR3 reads CASSVGLAGSLGDEQFF. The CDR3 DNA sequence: TGTGCCAGCAGCGTAGGCCTAGCGGGGAGTCTTGGCGATGAGCAGTTCTTC.